This TCR beta chain was recovered during a study of blood T cells in healthy people across ages. This CDR3 contains 21 residues. Germline CDR1 is LGHNA and CDR2 is YNFKEQ. Trimming took 0 bases from V and 2 from J, leaving 26 bases between them. Combining a sample-barcoded 5' primer with a J-beta primer mix, a second PCR ran for roughly 7 to 12 cycles. In TCRdb, the 5' RACE reads were re-called with MiXCR into one record per CDR3 protein. The sample has more than 1.4 million distinct CDR3 sequences, 42% seen once. The source material was blood. The chain is built from TRBV4-2 and TRBJ1-3, with D possibly being TRBD1 (6 bases). The sequence derives from a woman between 18 and 29 years old in good health. CDR3: CASSQDRGRGYREDPGNTIYF. Here the CDR3 DNA reads TGTGCCAGCAGCCAAGATCGAGGCAGGGGATATAGGGAGGACCCTGGAAACACCATATATTTT.